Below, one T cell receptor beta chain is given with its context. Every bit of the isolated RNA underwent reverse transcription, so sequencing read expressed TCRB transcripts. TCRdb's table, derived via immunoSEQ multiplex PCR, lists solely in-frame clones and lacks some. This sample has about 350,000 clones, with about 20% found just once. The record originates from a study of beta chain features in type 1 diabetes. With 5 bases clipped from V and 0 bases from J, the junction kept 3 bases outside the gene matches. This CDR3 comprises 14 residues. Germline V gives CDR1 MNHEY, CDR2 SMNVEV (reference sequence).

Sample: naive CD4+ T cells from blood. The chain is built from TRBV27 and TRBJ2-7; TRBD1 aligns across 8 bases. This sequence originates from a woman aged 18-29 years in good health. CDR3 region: CASSGTGNSYEQYF. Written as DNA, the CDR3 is TGTGCCAGCAGTGGGACAGGAAACTCCTACGAGCAGTACTTC.